The clone carrying this T cell receptor (beta chain) came up a few times. Its target is unknown. cDNA carried unique molecular identifiers, and a universal primer site was added by template switching. TCRdb fed the 5' RACE reads into MiXCR, producing one record per CDR3 protein. Of 1,800,000 or so distinct CDR3 sequences listed, 25% to 35% are singletons. This sample is drawn from a study of identical twins. Study results and limitations: Excess low generation probability was seen in twin-shared out-of-frame alpha sequences. With beta out-of-frame sequences, excess sharing by twins was weaker.

CDR3 length: 12 residues. Trimming took off 3 bases at V and 15 bases at J, with 15 bases between the two ends. Germline lookup yields CDR1 MDHEN and CDR2 SYDVKM. The origin of this receptor is a newborn girl in good health. Sequencing was done on a sample of cord blood. This chain links TRBV28 with TRBJ2-1; a weak D match, TRBD2 (5 bases). The CDR3 reads CASSFATSLPFF. CDR3 sequence (DNA): TGTGCCAGCAGTTTTGCAACTAGTCTGCCGTTCTTC.